This T cell receptor (beta chain) was found in a study of T cell responses to AZD1222 COVID-19 vaccine (dated by TCRdb to the early 2020s). With respect to the entire study: AZD1222 recipients given second doses at about 4 weeks or at about 12 weeks were pooled, since spike-specific TCR depth and breadth were not found to differ between the two schedules. TCR sequencing was performed for some 250 trial participants, of whom some 200 were given two doses of AZD1222 and around 25 were given two doses of MenACWY control vaccine. Trial participants were enrolled into age subgroups of 18-55, 56-69 and 70-plus years, which contained 148, 28 and 57 TCR-sequenced participants, respectively.

On the study overall, not on this receptor specifically: Only 5 to 7 AZD1222 recipients were SARS-CoV-2 seropositive at baseline, limiting conclusions about previously exposed vaccinees. Reportedly, almost half of the unique spike-specific TCRs recognized epitopes lying outside the regions that are mutated in the B.1.351 and B.1.1.7 variants. The 56-69-year group was small, and its depth increase did not reach significance, likely because of low power. The vaccine-associated CD4 TCRs covered the entire spike protein, and the dominant responses fell in regions 160-218 and 743-854. After two AZD1222 doses, spike-specific TCR breadth and depth were significantly higher than at day 0 and than in MenACWY recipients. Because no day 14 peak-response samples were available, repertoires were characterized only after the peak T cell response. Participants were mostly white British, with more females than males. The authors suggested clonal diversity may have been underestimated.

From cysteine to phenylalanine, the CDR3 is 14 amino acids long. The kept DNA is CDR3 alone, 42 bases in frame from the first base. V ends up 6 bases short and J 5 bases short, with an unmatched junction base count of 8. CDR1 and CDR2 were assigned from the germline V gene as SNHLY and FYNNEI. The CDR3 regions of human TCRbeta chains were analyzed by immunosequencing. The paper's processing steps were these. TCRs in the repertoires were compared against a reference library of SARS-CoV-2-specific TCRs that had been generated with the MIRA antigen-specificity platform. Breadth meant the fraction of unique TCRs that were SARS-CoV-2-associated, whereas depth meant the fraction of total T cells that were SARS-CoV-2-associated. Using the MIRA data, each spike-specific TCR was mapped to the spike region that the TCR reacts to and placed in a CD4 or CD8 class. Log10-transformed breadth and depth values were compared by one-way ANOVA with Sidak's multiple comparisons tests. The clones in this table, taken by TCRdb from immuneACCESS, are in-frame only. Not every clone is retained; where verified, under half of the shortfall comes from an unresolved V gene, and the cause of the rest is unknown. That table gives V, J and clone size, and the DNA gave D and trimming. This sample gives approximately 190,000 clones in total; just over 90% of them show up just once. Roughly 0.99% of the sample belongs to the ten largest clones.

Concerning this clone: The clone's antigen remains unknown. No quality values exist for individual bases; no much larger clone is one base distant.

The time point label for this specimen denotes: baseline before first vaccination. Samples from vaccinated people were obtained from the UK trials COV001 and COV002, which included a single-blind randomized controlled phase 2/3 trial of AZD1222 (ChAdOx1 nCoV-19) in healthy adults. For TCRbeta chain sequencing, PBMC samples from trial participants were taken at day 0 and at day 28 after the second dose. The input for sequencing was peripheral blood, taken on day 0 of AZD1222 vaccination. Recombination joined TRBV2 with TRBJ1-1; TRBD1 lines up with 8 middle nucleotides. The sequence derives from an adult in good health. The encoded CDR3 is CASRPITGGTEAFF. DNA sequence: TGTGCCAGCAGACCAATTACAGGGGGGACTGAAGCTTTCTTT. The CDR3 plus the reference TRBV2 and TRBJ1-1 genes for the other parts give the full variable domain: EPEVTQTPSHQVTQMGQEVILRCVPISNHLYFYWYRQILGQKVEFLVSFYNNEISEKSEIFDDQFSVERPDGSNFTLKIRSTKLEDSAMYFCASRPITGGTEAFFGQGTRLTVV.